Detailed here is one TCR beta chain. Its antigen remains unidentified. No per-base quality is available; no much larger clone lies one base away. These data originate in a study of blood T cell repertoires in COVID-19 (dated by TCRdb to 2020 to 2021). The study in broad terms: Collaborator samples came from the United States, Italy and Spain and covered acute and convalescent phases of COVID-19. Samples were obtained from the ongoing ImmuneRACE study (first 160 participants) and from 1,254 subjects provided by 6 global collaborators. The material from the prospective study consisted of cDNA or gDNA derived from T cells, B-cell-depleted T cells, or PBMCs. HLA class I and class II types, where available, came from metadata supplied by the sample provider rather than from assay-based typing. The repertoires were released in a freely available public database intended as a resource for research on the immune response to SARS-CoV-2. Deeply sampled blood TCRbeta repertoires from subjects exposed to, actively infected with, or recovered from COVID-19 were included in the dataset. Nearly every sample came with metadata listing a de-identified subject ID, COVID-19 status, age in years and sex. What the authors observed across the whole study: How much clinical and demographic metadata was included differed by source and by participant, and the metadata was provided uncurated.

Reading from cysteine to phenylalanine, the CDR3 counts 18 amino acids. Of the read, only the CDR3 DNA is kept; its 54 bases are in frame from base 1. Trimming takes 0 bases from V and 5 bases from J, and the germline ends sit 19 bases apart. CDR1 and CDR2, per the germline V gene, are SGHAT and FQNNGV. The collaborating institutions used their own protocols to collect whole blood in K2EDTA tubes. Collaborator samples were shipped for TCRbeta analysis as frozen whole blood, isolated PBMCs, or DNA extracted from either sample type. The immunoSEQ Assay, a bias-controlled multiplex PCR, was used to amplify TCRbeta CDR3 regions from genomic DNA. Regarding the original processing steps: Nucleated cell counts per sample were estimated from amplification of reference gene primers within the assay. Sequence reads were collapsed and filtered to measure the absolute abundance of every unique TCRbeta CDR3 rearrangement. For each sample, productive Simpson clonality was calculated as the square root of Simpson's diversity index over productive rearrangements. TCRdb stores this immuneACCESS table with in-frame sequences only. Part of the clones is absent; in the studies checked, under half of the shortfall reflects unresolved V genes, and no reason is known for the rest. V and J calls and clone size follow that table, whereas D and trimming were derived from the DNA. The sample yields about 160,000 clones; 85% to 95% were counted once. The top ten clones comprise 4.5% to 5.5% of the sample.

Here the chain combines TRBV11-2 and TRBJ2-2, with TRBD1 as a weak D call on 5 bases. The receptor was isolated from a woman aged 45-65 years with acute or convalescent COVID-19. Sequencing was carried out using peripheral blood. The CDR3 protein sequence reads: CASSLEGPRTLKTGELFF. DNA sequence: TGTGCCAGCAGCTTAGAAGGTCCAAGGACACTAAAGACCGGGGAGCTGTTTTTT.